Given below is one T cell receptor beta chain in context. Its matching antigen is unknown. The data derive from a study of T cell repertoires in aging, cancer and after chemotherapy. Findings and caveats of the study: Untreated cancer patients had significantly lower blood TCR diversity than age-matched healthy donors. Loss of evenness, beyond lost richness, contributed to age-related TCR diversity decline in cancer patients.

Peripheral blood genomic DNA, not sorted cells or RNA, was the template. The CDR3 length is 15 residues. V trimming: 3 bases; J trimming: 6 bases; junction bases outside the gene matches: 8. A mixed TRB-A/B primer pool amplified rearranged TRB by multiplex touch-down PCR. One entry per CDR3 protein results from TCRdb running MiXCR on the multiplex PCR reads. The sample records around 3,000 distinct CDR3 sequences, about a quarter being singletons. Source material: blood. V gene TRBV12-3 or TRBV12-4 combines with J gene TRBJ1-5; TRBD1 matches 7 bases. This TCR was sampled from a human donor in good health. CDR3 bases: TGTGCCAGCAGTTTTGAGGGGGCGATGGTTCAGCCCCAGCATTTT. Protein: CASSFEGAMVQPQHF.